A single sample is the source of the 18 T cell receptor beta chains below, sequenced in a study of cytomegalovirus exposure and HLA in healthy donors. With 60 Vbeta and 13 Jbeta primers, the PCR was carried out. Using immunoSEQ multiplex PCR, the repertoire was profiled, and TCRdb retains in-frame clones only, with some absent. This sample's table reports about 32,000 clones. Sequences were obtained from PBMCs. The receptors here all came from a female donor in good health and CMV-seronegative.

The chain joins TRBV7-8 to TRBJ2-1, with 8 nucleotides matching TRBD1. The CDR3 loop spans 13 amino acids. Losses at the gene ends were 4 bases for V and 8 bases for J; bases not matched to a gene: 4. Germline V CDR1 and CDR2: SGHVS, FQNEAQ. The CDR3 DNA reads TGTGCCAGCAGCTCCCAGACAGGGGATGAGCAGTTCTTC. Protein product: CASSSQTGDEQFF.

The gene calls are TRBV2 and TRBJ1-1; D call uncertain. The CDR3 spans 15 residues. Trimming took off 7 bases at V and 0 bases at J, with 15 bases between the two ends. Germline CDR1 and CDR2: SNHLY and FYNNEI. CDR3 sequence (DNA): TGTGCCAGCACCCGGCGGGGTATCATGAACACTGAAGCTTTCTTT. Its protein is CASTRRGIMNTEAFF.

This sequence joins TRBV19 and TRBJ1-5; maybe TRBD1 (5 bases). Trimming left V 6 bases short and J 3 bases short, with 12 bases between. The CDR3 runs 14 residues. The germline V gene encodes CDR1 LNHDA and CDR2 SQIVND (reference sequence). CDR3 region: CASRPRDYNQPQHF. In nucleotides, the CDR3 is TGTGCCAGTAGACCCCGGGACTACAATCAGCCCCAGCATTTT.

The chain employs TRBV19 and TRBJ1-1; a weak D match, TRBD1 (5 bases). This CDR3 comprises 13 residues. CDR1 LNHDA and CDR2 SQIVND come from the germline V gene (reference sequence). Trimming took 9 bases from V and 2 from J, leaving 13 bases between them. As DNA, the CDR3 is TGTGCCAGCAGGCGACAGCTTAACACTGAAGCTTTCTTT. It is translated as CASRRQLNTEAFF.

The rearrangement links TRBV11-2 to TRBJ2-1; 13 positions match TRBD2. Unmatched junction bases numbered 7, after V lost 1 base and J lost 10 bases. Germline values: CDR1 SGHAT, CDR2 FQNNGV. The CDR3 contains 16 residues. The CDR3 bases are TGTGCCAGCAGCTTAGCAACTAGCGGGGGGGCTCGAGAGCAGTTCTTC. Protein sequence: CASSLATSGGAREQFF.

As concerns this clone: This specimen includes other DNA sequences encoding the same CDR3. V gene TRBV4-3 combines with J gene TRBJ1-2; no definite D call. The CDR3 contains 12 residues. Germline CDR1 is LGHNA and CDR2 is YSLEER. Trimming pared 0 bases from V and 4 bases from J, leaving 3 bases between. The CDR3 sequence is CASSQDLYGYTF. The CDR3 nucleotides are TGCGCCAGCAGCCAAGACCTCTATGGCTACACCTTC.

The rearrangement joins TRBV5-1 to TRBJ1-6, with a tentative D call TRBD1 (6 bases). The CDR3 is 15 residues long. V lost 4 bases and J lost 6, with 14 bases in between. Germline V CDR1 and CDR2: SGHRS, YFSETQ. CDR3 loop: CASSRQAAINSPLHF. The CDR3 DNA reads TGCGCCAGCAGCCGACAGGCGGCGATTAATTCACCCCTCCACTTT.

This chain joins TRBV5-5 and TRBJ2-1; perhaps TRBD1 as D (5 bases). The CDR3 is 15 residues long. The ends were cut back, 4 bases at V and 2 bases at J, with 13 bases in the middle. Looked up from germline, CDR1 is SGHKS and CDR2 is YYEKEE (reference sequence). This CDR3 is CASSPQGVTYNEQFF. The CDR3 nucleotides read TGTGCCAGCAGCCCGCAGGGTGTTACCTACAATGAGCAGTTCTTC.

V and J are TRBV6-1 and TRBJ1-6, with TRBD1 matching over 11 bases. The CDR3 loop spans 19 amino acids. Germline values: CDR1 MNHNS, CDR2 SASEGT. J gave up 4 bases and V 2 bases, and 10 bases lay outside the gene matches. CDR3 DNA: TGTGCCAGCAGTGAACCGGGACAGGGGGTCTTCCTTTATAATTCACCCCTCCACTTT. Translating it yields CASSEPGQGVFLYNSPLHF.

The V and J genes are TRBV7-3 and TRBJ2-3, with a possible D match to TRBD2 (5 bases). CDR1 and CDR2 (germline): SGHTA, FQGTGA. Trimming took off 5 bases at V and 4 bases at J, with 16 bases between the two ends. This CDR3 region has 15 residues. CDR3 DNA sequence: TGTGCCAGCAGCCCGGACGGGGAGAGAGCAGATACGCAGTATTTT. It codes for CASSPDGERADTQYF. Full variable domain (rest looked up from reference TRBV7-3 and TRBJ2-3): GAGVSQTPSNKVTEKGKYVELRCDPISGHTALYWYRQSLGQGPEFLIYFQGTGAADDSGLPNDRFFAVRPEGSVSTLKIQRTERGDSAVYLCASSPDGERADTQYFGPGTRLTVL.

The CDR3 nucleotides read TGCGCCAGCAGCTTGAGCCTAGCGGGGGGAAGTGAGCAGTTCTTC. It encodes CASSLSLAGGSEQFF. The rearrangement uses TRBV5-1 and TRBJ2-1, with 11 nucleotides matching TRBD2. The CDR3 runs 15 residues. Germline lookup yields CDR1 SGHRS and CDR2 YFSETQ. After removal of 1 base from V and 9 bases from J, the junction contained 6 bases not matched to a gene.

V and J are TRBV12-5 and TRBJ1-5, with D hard to call. The CDR3 has 14 amino acids. CDR1 is LGHNT and CDR2 is FRNRAP in the germline V gene. Trimming left V 9 bases short and J 7 bases short, with 19 bases between. The CDR3 DNA reads TGTGCTAGGCTCCTCAACGGGGTCGGCCAGCCCCAGCATTTT. Translated, it gives CARLLNGVGQPQHF.

The CDR3 protein is CASSLGTAYEQYF. The CDR3 bases are TGTGCCAGCAGTTTGGGGACAGCCTACGAGCAGTACTTC. The chain couples TRBV28 to TRBJ2-7; 7 bases line up with TRBD1. Germline V gives CDR1 MDHEN, CDR2 SYDVKM. Unmatched junction bases numbered 1, after V lost 3 bases and J lost 2 bases. The CDR3 length is 13 residues.

The rearrangement links TRBV7-6 to TRBJ2-2, with 10 bases aligning to TRBD2. Germline CDR1 reads SGHVS; CDR2 reads FNYEAQ. The V and J ends lost 2 bases and 1 base, in that order; junction bases with no gene match: 1. The CDR3 covers 16 residues. The CDR3 spells CASSLTSGVNTGELFF. Here the CDR3 DNA reads TGTGCCAGCAGCTTAACTAGCGGGGTGAACACCGGGGAGCTGTTTTTT.

The chain links TRBV7-6 to TRBJ1-5, with 7 bases lining up with TRBD1. V lost 5 bases to trimming and J lost 5 bases; unmatched junction nucleotides: 3. The CDR3 contains 13 residues. The germline V gene encodes CDR1 SGHVS and CDR2 FNYEAQ. The CDR3 sequence is CASSRQGYQPQHF. The DNA of the CDR3 is TGTGCCAGCAGCCGACAGGGATATCAGCCCCAGCATTTT.

This chain uses TRBV5-1 with TRBJ2-7; 9 nucleotides match TRBD2. The CDR3 has 15 amino acids. The J segment lost 0 bases and the V segment lost 4 bases, leaving 5 bases of the junction unmatched. The V gene's germline CDR1 is SGHRS and CDR2 YFSETQ. The CDR3 DNA reads as TGCGCCAGCAGCAGCCAGCGGGGGGACTCCTACGAGCAGTACTTC. It is translated as CASSSQRGDSYEQYF.

V and J are TRBV11-2 and TRBJ2-7, with 10 bases identical to TRBD2. CDR1 SGHAT and CDR2 FQNNGV come from the germline V gene. CDR3 length: 17 amino acids. J gave up 4 bases and V 5 bases, and 14 bases lay outside the gene matches. In nucleotides, the CDR3 is TGTGCCAGCAGCCTCTACGGACTAGCGGCAAAATCTTACGAGCAGTACTTC. Residues: CASSLYGLAAKSYEQYF. Based on the CDR3 plus reference TRBV11-2 and TRBJ2-7, the full variable domain is EAGVAQSPRYKIIEKRQSVAFWCNPISGHATLYWYQQILGQGPKLLIQFQNNGVVDDSQLPKDRFSAERLKGVDSTLKIQPAKLEDSAVYLCASSLYGLAAKSYEQYFGPGTRLTVT.

This clone is labeled medium-sized based on frequency. The chain links TRBV6-4 to TRBJ2-1, with TRBD1 matching over 7 bases. CDR1 and CDR2 from the germline V gene are MRHNA and SNTAGT. With 2 bases clipped from V and 5 bases from J, the junction kept 0 bases outside the gene matches. CDR3 length: 13 amino acids. In DNA form, the CDR3 reads TGTGCCAGCAGTGACAGGGGGCACAATGAGCAGTTCTTC. Its translation: CASSDRGHNEQFF.